These T cell receptor beta chains were read from a single sample in a study of blood T cell repertoires in COVID-19. Data came from immunoSEQ multiplex PCR; TCRdb stores just in-frame clones and leaves some out. The sample carries 110,000 or so clones, roughly 85% recorded once. The sequenced sample consisted of peripheral blood. Receptors originate from a woman aged 55-75 years with COVID-19, enrolled during active disease. CDR3s include the opening cysteine and the closing phenylalanine or tryptophan. A D gene is named only where the DNA matches it firmly. Where a row states a size, it is once, few, many or the class of an expanded clone; other rows omit it.

clone_size j_call d_call v_call cdr3_aa cdr3_nt
- TRBJ1-3 - TRBV6-6 CASNEAYSGNTIYF TGTGCCAGCAACGAAGCCTACTCTGGAAACACCATATATTTT
- TRBJ1-1 - TRBV5-1 CASSTGWGSGGGTEAFF TGCGCCAGCAGCACAGGGTGGGGGTCGGGAGGAGGCACTGAAGCTTTCTTT
once TRBJ2-2 - TRBV18 CASSPRQPNTGELFF TGTGCCAGCTCACCACGACAGCCGAACACCGGGGAGCTGTTTTTT
- TRBJ1-6 TRBD1 TRBV2 CASSPRQGRSPLHF TGTGCCAGCAGTCCAAGACAGGGGAGGTCACCCCTCCACTTT
few TRBJ1-2 TRBD1 TRBV9 CASGNRGSHYGYTF TGTGCCAGCGGAAACAGGGGTTCTCACTATGGCTACACCTTC
- TRBJ1-6 - TRBV6-2/TRBV6-3 CASSYSGANSPLHF TGTGCCAGCAGTTACTCTGGGGCCAATTCACCCCTCCACTTT
- TRBJ1-1 - TRBV5-4 CASSWDRGLTVEF TGTGCCAGCAGCTGGGATAGGGGGTTGACAGTAGAGTTT
- TRBJ1-2 TRBD1 TRBV19 CASSVGTGGRNTF TGTGCCAGTAGTGTTGGGACAGGGGGCCGGAACACCTTC
- TRBJ1-3 TRBD1 TRBV19 CASSIATGTGNTIYF TGTGCCAGTAGTATCGCGACAGGGACGGGAAACACCATATATTTT
- TRBJ1-4 TRBD1 TRBV2 CASSVGDSTTNEKLFF TGTGCCAGCAGTGTGGGGGACAGCACAACTAATGAAAAACTGTTTTTT
- TRBJ2-3 - TRBV19 CASSTLGGLAGTDTQYF TGTGCCAGTAGTACCCTGGGGGGTCTAGCTGGCACAGATACGCAGTATTTT
- TRBJ1-4 TRBD1 TRBV2 CASSRQGADEKLFF TGTGCCAGCAGCCGGCAGGGGGCGGATGAAAAACTGTTTTTT
- TRBJ2-3 TRBD2 TRBV14 CASSALAGGDTQYF TGTGCCAGCAGCGCTCTAGCGGGTGGAGATACGCAGTATTTT
- TRBJ2-7 TRBD2 TRBV7-2 CASSAASGETYEQYF TGTGCCAGCAGCGCTGCTAGCGGGGAAACCTACGAGCAGTACTTC
- TRBJ2-3 TRBD2 TRBV19 CASCIGGGGRDTQYF TGTGCCAGTTGTATCGGCGGGGGGGGTAGGGATACGCAGTATTTT
- TRBJ2-5 TRBD2 TRBV7-2 CASSLVSLAGGPKGTQYF TGTGCCAGCAGCTTAGTATCGCTAGCGGGGGGGCCTAAGGGGACCCAGTACTTC
- TRBJ1-1 TRBD1 TRBV11-2 CASSFRDRDQAFF TGTGCCAGCAGCTTCCGGGACAGGGACCAAGCTTTCTTT
- TRBJ1-5 - TRBV18 CASSPDRDQPQHF TGTGCCAGCTCACCGGACAGAGATCAGCCCCAGCATTTT
once TRBJ2-1 - TRBV18 CASSPRGGASSYNEQFF TGTGCCAGCTCACCACGGGGCGGGGCAAGCTCCTACAATGAGCAGTTCTTC
- TRBJ2-5 TRBD2 TRBV9 CASSVKRGGGIETQYF TGTGCCAGCAGCGTTAAGCGGGGGGGCGGAATAGAGACCCAGTACTTC